This T cell receptor beta chain was captured in a study of radiotherapy plus CTLA-4 blockade in lung cancer. About the research overall: Among enrolled patients, over 15% responded and about 34% achieved disease control. Study results and caveats: Clones derived from tumor TCRs expanded in blood after radiotherapy plus ipilimumab.

As regards this clone: The antigen remains undetermined.

Profiled with immunoSEQ multiplex PCR; TCRdb holds only in-frame clones, not every one. Among about 45,000 clones, less than 85% were seen once, and the ten largest hold more than 6.5%. With 0 bases removed from V and 0 bases from J, the gap between germline ends came to 7 bases. In germline, CDR1 is SGHRS, CDR2 YFSETQ. There are 15 residues in the CDR3. The chain combines TRBV5-1 with TRBJ1-3; D perhaps matches TRBD1 (5 bases). This sequence originates from a human donor with non-small cell lung cancer who had stable disease on radiotherapy plus ipilimumab. The sample here was peripheral blood, taken from a patient treated with radiotherapy plus ipilimumab. The CDR3 reads CASSLGGNSGNTIYF. The CDR3 DNA reads TGCGCCAGCAGCTTGGGGGGCAACTCTGGAAACACCATATATTTT. The full variable domain, its missing parts supplied by reference TRBV5-1 and TRBJ1-3, is KAGVTQTPRYLIKTRGQQVTLSCSPISGHRSVSWYQQTPGQGLQFLFEYFSETQRNKGNFPGRFSGRQFSNSRSEMNVSTLELGDSALYLCASSLGGNSGNTIYFGEGSWLTVV.